This TCR beta chain comes out of a study of cytomegalovirus exposure and HLA in healthy donors. Primers for the PCR totalled 60 Vbeta and 13 Jbeta. Clones were sequenced by immunoSEQ multiplex PCR, and TCRdb holds only the in-frame ones, with some missing. The sample records 85,000 to 90,000 clones, around 74% being singletons. The CDR3 contains 15 residues. V lost 5 bases and J lost 6, with 16 bases in between. Germline values: CDR1 LNHDA, CDR2 SQIVND (reference sequence). The specimen sequenced was PBMCs. The receptor's source is a man aged 25-45 years in good health and CMV-seropositive. The chain links TRBV19 to TRBJ2-2, with D possibly being TRBD1 (5 bases). As DNA, the CDR3 is TGTGCCAGTAGTTCAGGGTTGGCGTTCTCCGGGGAGCTGTTTTTT. Translating gives CASSSGLAFSGELFF.